This TCR beta chain was sequenced in a study of blood T cell repertoires in COVID-19. Study at large: T cells, B-cell-depleted T cells, or PBMCs provided the cDNA or gDNA that served as material.

Recovered status in Cohort 3 required two negative PCRs, clearance, or symptom resolution. This CDR3 comprises 15 residues. V dropped 3 bases and J dropped 1; count of bases not matched to a gene: 3. Germline assignment: CDR1 SGHTA and CDR2 FQGNSA. The repertoire was sequenced with immunoSEQ multiplex PCR; TCRdb's copy has only in-frame clones and lacks some. The top ten clones hold roughly a tenth of a sample with hundreds of thousands of clones, around 89% of them seen once. This clone was counted a single time. The sample comprised PBMCs or T cells enriched from blood (not recorded which). This receptor was identified in a woman aged 40 to 50 who had recovered from COVID-19. The chain recombines TRBV7-2 with TRBJ2-7, with 10 positions matching TRBD1. CDR3: CASSLTGGASYEQYF. The CDR3 DNA sequence: TGTGCCAGCAGCTTGACAGGGGGCGCGTCCTACGAGCAGTACTTC.